This T cell receptor beta chain is drawn from a study of shared clonotypes between healthy human individuals. Study-wide points: Clonotype sharing among the donors was expected to vary with sequencing depth.

It was on ten immunoSEQ deep assay plates that unsorted PBMC DNA was sequenced. Sequencing used immunoSEQ multiplex PCR; TCRdb keeps in-frame clones, though not all of them. The sample holds some 470,000 clones, 75% to 85% seen once. The table lists this clone with a count of one. Its matching antigen is unknown. The sample carries other DNA sequences with the same CDR3. The donors were all Caucasian adults (living in Nashville, Tennessee). This CDR3 contains 13 residues. Germline V gives CDR1 GTSNPN, CDR2 SVGIG (reference sequence). V lost 5 bases to trimming and J lost 4 bases; unmatched junction nucleotides: 2.

The sequence derives from a middle-aged woman in good health. Some clones in this sample may be carry-over from other donors' samples. Sequenced input: PBMCs. The chain recombines TRBV30 with TRBJ2-6; 7 bases are shared with TRBD1. The DNA for the CDR3 is TGTGCCTGGGGACAGGCGGGGGCCAACGTCCTGACTTTC. It specifies CAWGQAGANVLTF.